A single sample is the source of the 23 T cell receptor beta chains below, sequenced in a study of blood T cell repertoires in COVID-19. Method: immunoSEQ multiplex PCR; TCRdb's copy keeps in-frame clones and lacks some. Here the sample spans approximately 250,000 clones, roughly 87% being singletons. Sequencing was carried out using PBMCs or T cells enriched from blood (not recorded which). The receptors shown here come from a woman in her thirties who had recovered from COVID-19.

CDR3 sequence: CASSFLTGGAPLHF. The DNA of the CDR3 is TGTGCCAGCAGTTTTTTGACAGGAGGTGCACCCCTCCACTTT. The V and J genes are TRBV28 and TRBJ1-6, with D perhaps TRBD1 (6 bases). V was cut by 3 bases and J by 11 bases, with 14 bases left in between. CDR1 MDHEN and CDR2 SYDVKM come from the germline V gene. The CDR3 sequence is 14 residues long.

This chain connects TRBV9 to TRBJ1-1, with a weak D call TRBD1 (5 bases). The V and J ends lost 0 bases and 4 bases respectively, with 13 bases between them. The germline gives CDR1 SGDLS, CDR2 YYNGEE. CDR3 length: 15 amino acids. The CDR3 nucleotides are TGTGCCAGCAGCGTAGTCAGGGCGCCGGGCACTGAAGCTTTCTTT. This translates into CASSVVRAPGTEAFF.

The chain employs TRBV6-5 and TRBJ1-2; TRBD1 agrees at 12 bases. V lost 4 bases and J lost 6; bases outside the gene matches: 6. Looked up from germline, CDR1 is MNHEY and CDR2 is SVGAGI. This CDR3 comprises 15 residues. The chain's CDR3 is CASSSPGQGANGYTF. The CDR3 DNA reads TGTGCCAGCAGTTCCCCGGGACAGGGGGCCAATGGCTACACCTTC.

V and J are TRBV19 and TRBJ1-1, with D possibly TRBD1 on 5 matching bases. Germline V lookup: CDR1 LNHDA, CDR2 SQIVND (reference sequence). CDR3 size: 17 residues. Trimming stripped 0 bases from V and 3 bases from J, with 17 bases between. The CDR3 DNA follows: TGTGCCAGTAGTATAGAAAACAGGCTGTTTGAAGACACTGAAGCTTTCTTT. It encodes CASSIENRLFEDTEAFF.

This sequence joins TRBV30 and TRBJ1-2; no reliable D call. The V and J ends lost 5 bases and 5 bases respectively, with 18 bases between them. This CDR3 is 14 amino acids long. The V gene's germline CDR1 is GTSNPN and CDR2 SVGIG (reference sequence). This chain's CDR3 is CAWYPGKFLYGYTF. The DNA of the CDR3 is TGTGCCTGGTACCCCGGGAAGTTTTTATATGGCTACACCTTC.

The CDR3 nucleotides read TGCGCCAGCAGCTTGAGACTAGCGGGAGGGCAAGAGACCCAGTACTTC. Protein: CASSLRLAGGQETQYF. The chain uses TRBV5-1 and TRBJ2-5, with 14 bases aligning to TRBD2. Germline CDR1 reads SGHRS; CDR2 reads YFSETQ. With 1 base clipped from V and 2 bases from J, the junction kept 1 base outside the gene matches. CDR3 length: 16 residues.

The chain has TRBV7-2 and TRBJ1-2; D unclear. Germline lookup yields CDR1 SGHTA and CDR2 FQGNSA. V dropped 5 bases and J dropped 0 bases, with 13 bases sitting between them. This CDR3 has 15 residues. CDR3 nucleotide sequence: TGTGCCAGCAGCCGTGAGGGATCAGCTAACTATGGCTACACCTTC. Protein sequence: CASSREGSANYGYTF.

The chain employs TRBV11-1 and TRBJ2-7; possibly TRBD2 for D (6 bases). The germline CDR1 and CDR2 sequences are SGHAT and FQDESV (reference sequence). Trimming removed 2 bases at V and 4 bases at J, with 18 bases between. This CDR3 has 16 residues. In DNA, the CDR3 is TGTGCCAGCAGCTTATTGGAGGGCCGGCCCTCTTACGAGCAGTACTTC. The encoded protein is CASSLLEGRPSYEQYF.

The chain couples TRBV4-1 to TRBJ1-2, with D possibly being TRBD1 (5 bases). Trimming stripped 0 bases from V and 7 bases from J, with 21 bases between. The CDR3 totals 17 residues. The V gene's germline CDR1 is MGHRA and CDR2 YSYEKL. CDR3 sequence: CASSQEGGGTLLSGYTF. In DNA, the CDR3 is TGCGCCAGCAGCCAAGAAGGTGGCGGGACCTTACTAAGTGGCTACACCTTC.

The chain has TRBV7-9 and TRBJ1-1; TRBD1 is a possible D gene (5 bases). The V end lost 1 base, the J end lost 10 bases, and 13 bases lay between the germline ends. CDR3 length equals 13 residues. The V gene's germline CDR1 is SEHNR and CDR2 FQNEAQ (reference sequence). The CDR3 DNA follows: TGTGCCAGCAGCTTAGGACAGTCCCAGGCAGCTTTCTTT. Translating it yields CASSLGQSQAAFF. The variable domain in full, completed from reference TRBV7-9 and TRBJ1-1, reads DTGVSQNPRHKITKRGQNVTFRCDPISEHNRLYWYRQTLGQGPEFLTYFQNEAQLEKSRLLSDRFSAERPKGSFSTLEIQRTEQGDSAMYLCASSLGQSQAAFFGQGTRLTVV.

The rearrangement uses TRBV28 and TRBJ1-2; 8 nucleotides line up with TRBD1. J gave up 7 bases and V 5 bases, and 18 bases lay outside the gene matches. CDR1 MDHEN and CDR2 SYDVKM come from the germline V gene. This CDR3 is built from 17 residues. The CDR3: CASSNSPGTGALFGYTF. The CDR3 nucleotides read TGTGCCAGCAGTAATAGTCCCGGGACAGGAGCTTTATTTGGCTACACCTTC.

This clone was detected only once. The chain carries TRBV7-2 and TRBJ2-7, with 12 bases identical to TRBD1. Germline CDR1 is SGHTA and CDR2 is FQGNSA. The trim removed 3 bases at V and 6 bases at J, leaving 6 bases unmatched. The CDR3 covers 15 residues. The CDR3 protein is CASSLDGTGGVEQYF. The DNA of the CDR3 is TGTGCCAGCAGCTTGGACGGGACAGGGGGCGTCGAGCAGTACTTC.

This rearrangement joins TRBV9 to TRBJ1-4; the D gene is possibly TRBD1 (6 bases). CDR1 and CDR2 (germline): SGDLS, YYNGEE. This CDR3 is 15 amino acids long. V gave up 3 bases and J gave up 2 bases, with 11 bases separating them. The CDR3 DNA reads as TGTGCCAGCAGCGCGTATGGACAGACTAATGAAAAACTGTTTTTT. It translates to CASSAYGQTNEKLFF.

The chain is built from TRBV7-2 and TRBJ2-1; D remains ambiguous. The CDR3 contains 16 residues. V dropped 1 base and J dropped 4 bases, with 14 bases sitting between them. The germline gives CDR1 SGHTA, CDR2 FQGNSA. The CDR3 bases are TGTGCCAGCAGCTTAGTAGGTGGCACAGATTACAATGAGCAGTTCTTC. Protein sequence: CASSLVGGTDYNEQFF.

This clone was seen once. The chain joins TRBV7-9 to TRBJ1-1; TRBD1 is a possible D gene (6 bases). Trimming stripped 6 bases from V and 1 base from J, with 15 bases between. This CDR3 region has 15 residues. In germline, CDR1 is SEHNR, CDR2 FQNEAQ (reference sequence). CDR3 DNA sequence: TGTGCCAGCAGTAAATCGGGACACTCGAACACTGAAGCTTTCTTT. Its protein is CASSKSGHSNTEAFF.

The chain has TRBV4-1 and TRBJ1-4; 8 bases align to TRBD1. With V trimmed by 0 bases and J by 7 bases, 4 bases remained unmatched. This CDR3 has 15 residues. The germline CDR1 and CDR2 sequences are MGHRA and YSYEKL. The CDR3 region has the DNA TGCGCCAGCAGCCAAGATGCAGGGGGCGGTGAAAAACTGTTTTTT. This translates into CASSQDAGGGEKLFF.

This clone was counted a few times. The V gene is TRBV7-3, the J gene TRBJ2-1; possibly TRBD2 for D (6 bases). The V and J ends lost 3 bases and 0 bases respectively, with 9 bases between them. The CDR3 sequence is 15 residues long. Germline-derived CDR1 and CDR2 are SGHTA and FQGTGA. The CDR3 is CASSFTGDSYNEQFF. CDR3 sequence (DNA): TGTGCCAGCAGCTTTACGGGAGACTCCTACAATGAGCAGTTCTTC.

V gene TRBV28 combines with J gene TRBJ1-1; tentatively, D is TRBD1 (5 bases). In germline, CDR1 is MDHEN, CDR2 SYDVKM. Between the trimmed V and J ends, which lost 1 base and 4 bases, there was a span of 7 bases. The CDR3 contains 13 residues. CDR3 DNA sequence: TGTGCCAGCAGTTTATACAGGAGCACTGAAGCTTTCTTT. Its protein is CASSLYRSTEAFF.

Here the CDR3 DNA reads TGTGCCAGTAGTATAGAGGGGTTACGGGGAATGAACACTGAAGCTTTCTTT. This codes for CASSIEGLRGMNTEAFF. V and J are TRBV19 and TRBJ1-1, with D uncertain. This CDR3 has 17 amino acids. The V end was cut by 0 bases, the J end by 0 bases, with 14 bases between. Germline values: CDR1 LNHDA, CDR2 SQIVND (reference sequence).

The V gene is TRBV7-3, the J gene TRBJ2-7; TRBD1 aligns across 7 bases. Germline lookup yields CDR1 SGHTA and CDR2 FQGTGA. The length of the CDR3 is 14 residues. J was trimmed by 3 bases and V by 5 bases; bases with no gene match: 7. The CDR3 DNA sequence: TGTGCCAGCAGCCCCACAGGGGCGGGCTACGAGCAGTACTTC. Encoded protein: CASSPTGAGYEQYF.

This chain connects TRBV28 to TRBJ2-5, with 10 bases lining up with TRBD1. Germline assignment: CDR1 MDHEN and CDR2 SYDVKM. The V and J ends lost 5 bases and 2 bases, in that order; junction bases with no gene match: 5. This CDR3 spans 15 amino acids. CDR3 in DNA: TGTGCCAGCAGTGACAGGGGGCGCGTACAAGAGACCCAGTACTTC. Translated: CASSDRGRVQETQYF. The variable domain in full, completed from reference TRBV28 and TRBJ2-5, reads DVKVTQSSRYLVKRTGEKVFLECVQDMDHENMFWYRQDPGLGLRLIYFSYDVKMKEKGDIPEGYSVSREKKERFSLILESASTNQTSMYLCASSDRGRVQETQYFGPGTRLLVL.

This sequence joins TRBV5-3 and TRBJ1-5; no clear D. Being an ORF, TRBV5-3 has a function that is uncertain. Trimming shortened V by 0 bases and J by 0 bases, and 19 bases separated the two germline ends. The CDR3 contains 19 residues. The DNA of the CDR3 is TGTGCCAGAAGCTTGGGAGTCCCAGGCTTCTCCTATAGCAATCAGCCCCAGCATTTT. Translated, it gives CARSLGVPGFSYSNQPQHF.

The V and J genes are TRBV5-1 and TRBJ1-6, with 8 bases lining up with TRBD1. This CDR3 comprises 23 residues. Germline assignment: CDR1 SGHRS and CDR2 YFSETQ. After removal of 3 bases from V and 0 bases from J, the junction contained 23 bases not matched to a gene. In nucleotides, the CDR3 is TGCGCCAGCAGCTCTTCAGTCGGGTCAGGGGGCCGCGCGCTTGGCTCCTATAATTCACCCCTCCACTTT. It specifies CASSSSVGSGGRALGSYNSPLHF.